In its sample, the clone carrying this T cell receptor (beta chain) was seen a few times. The antigen is undetermined. This entry is derived from a study of beta chain features in type 1 diabetes. The authors obtained over 98% purity in all sorted populations. The study reverse transcribed the entire isolated RNA, so it sequenced expressed TCRB transcripts. TCRdb keeps only in-frame clones here, not all; method: immunoSEQ multiplex PCR. The table has a few hundred thousand clones, 13% seen once. V shed 5 bases and J 6 bases; nucleotides not matched to a gene: 10. There are 15 residues in the CDR3. Germline V CDR1 and CDR2: LNHNV, YYDKDF (reference sequence). Points from the study as a whole: Type 1 diabetes patients showed a moderate but significant shortening of TCRB CDR3s in all four CD4+ subsets.

The clonotype was recovered from a woman aged 18 to 35 with type 1 diabetes. The sequencing input was naive CD4+ T cells from blood. J is TRBJ1-5 and V is TRBV15, with TRBD1 matching over 7 bases. The CDR3 bases are TGTGCCACCAGCGAGAGGGACAGATGGGTTCAGCCCCAGCATTTT. Translated: CATSERDRWVQPQHF.